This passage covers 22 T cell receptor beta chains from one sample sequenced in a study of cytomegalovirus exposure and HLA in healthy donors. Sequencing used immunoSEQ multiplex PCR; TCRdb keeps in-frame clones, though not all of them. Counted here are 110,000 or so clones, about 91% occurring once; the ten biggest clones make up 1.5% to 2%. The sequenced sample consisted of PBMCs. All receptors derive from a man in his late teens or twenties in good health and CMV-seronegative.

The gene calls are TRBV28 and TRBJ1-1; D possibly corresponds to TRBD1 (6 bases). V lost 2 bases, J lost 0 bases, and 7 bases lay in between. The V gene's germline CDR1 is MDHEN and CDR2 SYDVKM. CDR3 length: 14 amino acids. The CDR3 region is CASSLGGMNTEAFF. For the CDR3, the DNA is TGTGCCAGCAGTTTAGGGGGCATGAACACTGAAGCTTTCTTT.

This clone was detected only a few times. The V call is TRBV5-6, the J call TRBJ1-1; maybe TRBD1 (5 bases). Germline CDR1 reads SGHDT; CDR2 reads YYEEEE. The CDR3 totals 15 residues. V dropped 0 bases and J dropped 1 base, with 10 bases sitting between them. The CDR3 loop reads CASSLVGDRNTEAFF. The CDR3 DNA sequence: TGTGCCAGCAGCTTGGTGGGTGACAGGAACACTGAAGCTTTCTTT.

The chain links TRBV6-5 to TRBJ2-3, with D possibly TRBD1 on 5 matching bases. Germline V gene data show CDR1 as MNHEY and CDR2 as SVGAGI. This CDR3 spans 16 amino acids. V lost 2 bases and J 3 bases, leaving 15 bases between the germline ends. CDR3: CASSYGAGKTTDTQYF. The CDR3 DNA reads TGTGCCAGCAGTTACGGGGCAGGCAAAACTACAGATACGCAGTATTTT.

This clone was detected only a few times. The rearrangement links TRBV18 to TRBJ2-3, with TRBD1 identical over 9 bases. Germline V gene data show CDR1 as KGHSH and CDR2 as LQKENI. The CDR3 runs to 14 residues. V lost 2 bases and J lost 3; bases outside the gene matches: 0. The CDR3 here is CASSPGTGTDTQYF. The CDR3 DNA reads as TGTGCCAGCTCACCAGGGACAGGGACAGATACGCAGTATTTT.

The CDR3 spells CASSRDAQGQNIQYF. The CDR3 DNA sequence: TGTGCCAGCAGCCGAGACGCCCAGGGCCAAAACATTCAGTACTTC. The chain carries TRBV6-5 and TRBJ2-4; possible D gene TRBD1, 5 bases. V was cut by 6 bases and J by 5 bases, with 17 bases left in between. The CDR3 loop spans 15 amino acids. Germline assignment: CDR1 MNHEY and CDR2 SVGAGI.

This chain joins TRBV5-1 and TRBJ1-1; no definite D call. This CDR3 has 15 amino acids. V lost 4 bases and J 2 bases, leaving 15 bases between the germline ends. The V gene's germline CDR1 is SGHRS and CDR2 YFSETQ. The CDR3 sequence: CASSPSNMANTEAFF. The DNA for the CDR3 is TGCGCCAGCAGCCCCTCAAATATGGCCAACACTGAAGCTTTCTTT.

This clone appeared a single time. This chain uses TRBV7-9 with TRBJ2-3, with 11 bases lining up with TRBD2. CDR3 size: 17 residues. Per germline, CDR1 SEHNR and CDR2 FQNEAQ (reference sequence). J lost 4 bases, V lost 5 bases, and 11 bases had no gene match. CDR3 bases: TGTGCCAGCAGCCTCAAGACTAGCGGGAACTCCGCAGATACGCAGTATTTT. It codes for CASSLKTSGNSADTQYF.

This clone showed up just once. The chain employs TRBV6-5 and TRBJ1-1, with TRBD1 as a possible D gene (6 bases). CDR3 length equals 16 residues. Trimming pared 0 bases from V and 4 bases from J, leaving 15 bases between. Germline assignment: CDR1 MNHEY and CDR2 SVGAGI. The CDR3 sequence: CASSYSKGTPSTEAFF. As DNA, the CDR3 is TGTGCCAGCAGTTACTCAAAAGGGACACCGAGCACTGAAGCTTTCTTT.

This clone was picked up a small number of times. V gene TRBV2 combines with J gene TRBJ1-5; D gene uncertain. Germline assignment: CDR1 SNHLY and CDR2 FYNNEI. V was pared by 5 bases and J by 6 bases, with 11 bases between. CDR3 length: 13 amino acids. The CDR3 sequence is CASSPSGAQPQHF. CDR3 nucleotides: TGTGCCAGCAGTCCTTCAGGCGCTCAGCCCCAGCATTTT.

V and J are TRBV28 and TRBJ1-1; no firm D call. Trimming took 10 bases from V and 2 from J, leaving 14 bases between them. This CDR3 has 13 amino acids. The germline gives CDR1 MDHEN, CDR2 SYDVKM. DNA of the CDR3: TGTGCCACCTCCTTTAGACTCAACACTGAAGCTTTCTTT. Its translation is CATSFRLNTEAFF.

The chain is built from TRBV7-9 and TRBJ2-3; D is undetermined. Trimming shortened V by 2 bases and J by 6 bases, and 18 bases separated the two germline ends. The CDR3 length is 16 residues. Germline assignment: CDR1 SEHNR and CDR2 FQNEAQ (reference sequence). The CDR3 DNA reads TGTGCCAGCAGCTTAAGTGCGCCCCTAAGTTCGGATACGCAGTATTTT. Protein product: CASSLSAPLSSDTQYF.

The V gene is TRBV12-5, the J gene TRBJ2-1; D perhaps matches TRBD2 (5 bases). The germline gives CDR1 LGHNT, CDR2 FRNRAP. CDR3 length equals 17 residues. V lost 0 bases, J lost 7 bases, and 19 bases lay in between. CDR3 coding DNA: TGTGCTAGTGGTTTGGTAGTTCCCCAGCGAGGGTTAAATGAGCAGTTCTTC. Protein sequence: CASGLVVPQRGLNEQFF.

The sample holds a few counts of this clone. Here the CDR3 DNA reads TGTGCCAGCAGCTCACCTAGCGGAAAAGAGACCCAGTACTTC. It codes for CASSSPSGKETQYF. The chain recombines TRBV5-4 with TRBJ2-5; 7 bases agree with TRBD2. Germline V gene data show CDR1 as SGHNT and CDR2 as YYREEE (reference sequence). Unmatched junction bases numbered 5, after V lost 3 bases and J lost 3 bases. CDR3 length: 14 residues.

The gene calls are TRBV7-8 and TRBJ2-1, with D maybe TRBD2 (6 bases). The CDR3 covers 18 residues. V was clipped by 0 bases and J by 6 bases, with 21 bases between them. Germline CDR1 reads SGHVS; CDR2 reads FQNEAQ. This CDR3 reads CASSLAGGHLRMFNEQFF. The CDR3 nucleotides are TGTGCCAGCAGCTTAGCGGGAGGACACCTTAGGATGTTCAATGAGCAGTTCTTC.

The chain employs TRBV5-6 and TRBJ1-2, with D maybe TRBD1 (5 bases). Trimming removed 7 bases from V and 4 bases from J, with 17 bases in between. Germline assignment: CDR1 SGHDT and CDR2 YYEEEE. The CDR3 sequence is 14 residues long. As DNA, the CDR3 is TGTGCCAGCCTCCGAGCTTGGGGCGGCTATGGCTACACCTTC. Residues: CASLRAWGGYGYTF.

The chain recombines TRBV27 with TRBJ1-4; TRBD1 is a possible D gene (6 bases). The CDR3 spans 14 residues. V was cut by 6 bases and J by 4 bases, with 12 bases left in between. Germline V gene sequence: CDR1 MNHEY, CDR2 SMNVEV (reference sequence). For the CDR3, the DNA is TGTGCCAGCAGGCGCAGGGGCGGTAATGAAAAACTGTTTTTT. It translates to CASRRRGGNEKLFF.

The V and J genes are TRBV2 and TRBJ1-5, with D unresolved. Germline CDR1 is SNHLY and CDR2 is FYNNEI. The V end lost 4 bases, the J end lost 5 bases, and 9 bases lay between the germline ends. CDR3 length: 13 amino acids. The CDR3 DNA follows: TGTGCCAGCAGTGCCGAGGTTTATCAGCCCCAGCATTTT. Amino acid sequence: CASSAEVYQPQHF.

The CDR3 DNA reads as TGTGCCAGCAGCTCATCAGGTTCGGGGGATACGCAGTATTTT. It yields the protein CASSSSGSGDTQYF. V and J are TRBV11-2 and TRBJ2-3, with D tentatively TRBD2 (5 bases). The CDR3 loop spans 14 amino acids. V lost 4 bases and J 6 bases, leaving 14 bases between the germline ends. Germline V gene data show CDR1 as SGHAT and CDR2 as FQNNGV.

The CDR3 loop is CASSSPAVAGSTGELFF. The CDR3 region has the DNA TGTGCCAGCAGCTCCCCGGCGGTAGCGGGGTCCACCGGGGAGCTGTTTTTT. This chain joins TRBV7-2 and TRBJ2-2; 8 bases line up with TRBD2. The germline CDR1 and CDR2 sequences are SGHTA and FQGNSA. The CDR3 runs 17 residues. J gave up 4 bases and V 4 bases, and 11 bases lay outside the gene matches.

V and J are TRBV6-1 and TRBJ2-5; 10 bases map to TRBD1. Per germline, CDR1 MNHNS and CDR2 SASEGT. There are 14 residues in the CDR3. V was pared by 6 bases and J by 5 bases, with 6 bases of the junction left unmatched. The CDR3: CASSDWTGGETQYF. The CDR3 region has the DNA TGTGCCAGCAGCGATTGGACAGGGGGGGAGACCCAGTACTTC.

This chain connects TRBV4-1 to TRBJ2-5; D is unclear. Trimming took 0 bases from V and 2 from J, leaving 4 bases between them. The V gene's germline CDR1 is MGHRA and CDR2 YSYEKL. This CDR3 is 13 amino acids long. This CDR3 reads CASSQDRQETQYF. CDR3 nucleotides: TGCGCCAGCAGCCAAGATCGTCAAGAGACCCAGTACTTC.

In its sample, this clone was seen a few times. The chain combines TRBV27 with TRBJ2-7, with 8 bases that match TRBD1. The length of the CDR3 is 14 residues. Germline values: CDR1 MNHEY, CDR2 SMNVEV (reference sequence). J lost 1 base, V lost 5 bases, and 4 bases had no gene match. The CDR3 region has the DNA TGTGCCAGCAGTAACAGACAGGGGTCCTACGAGCAGTACTTC. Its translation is CASSNRQGSYEQYF.